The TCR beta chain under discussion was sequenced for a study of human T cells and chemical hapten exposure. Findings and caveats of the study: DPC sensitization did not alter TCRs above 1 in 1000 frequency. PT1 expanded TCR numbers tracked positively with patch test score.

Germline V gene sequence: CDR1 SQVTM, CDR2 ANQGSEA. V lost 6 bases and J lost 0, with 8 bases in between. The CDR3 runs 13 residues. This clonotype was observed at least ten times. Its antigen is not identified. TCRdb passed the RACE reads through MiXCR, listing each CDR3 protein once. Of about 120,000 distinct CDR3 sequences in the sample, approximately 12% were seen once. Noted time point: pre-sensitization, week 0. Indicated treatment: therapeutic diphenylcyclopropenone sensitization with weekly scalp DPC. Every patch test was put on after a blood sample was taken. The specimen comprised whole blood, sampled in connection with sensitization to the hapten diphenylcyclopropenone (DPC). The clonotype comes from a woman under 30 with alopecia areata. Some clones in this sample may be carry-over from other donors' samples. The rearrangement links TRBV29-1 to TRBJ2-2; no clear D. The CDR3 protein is CSVARANTGELFF. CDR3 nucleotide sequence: TGCAGCGTGGCCAGAGCGAACACCGGGGAGCTGTTTTTT.